Sequencing of this TCR beta chain was carried out in a study of Ad26.COV2.S vaccination and SARS-CoV-2 variants. Study-wide points: Spike-specific CD8+ and CD4+ T cell responses reportedly showed substantial breadth after vaccination.

V dropped 2 bases and J dropped 2; count of bases not matched to a gene: 12. The CDR3 covers 19 residues. Germline-derived CDR1 and CDR2 are GTSNPN and SVGIG (reference sequence). In regard to this clone: Its specificity is unknown.

Treatment described: around 19 received Ad26.COV2.S at low or high dose, single or two shots; about 5 received placebo; per-sample allocation not given. Sampling was done on day 63 after the first vaccine or placebo injection. The data were produced by immunoSEQ multiplex PCR, yet TCRdb's version contains in-frame clones alone and is incomplete. The repertoire holds under 550,000 clones, about 93% seen once, with 9.5% to 15% in the top ten. Sequenced here: peripheral blood, sampled in a trial of Ad26.COV2.S vaccine versus placebo. This TCR was sampled from a person between 18 and 60 years old who received the Ad26.COV2.S COVID-19 vaccine or a placebo. The chain carries TRBV30 and TRBJ2-1; TRBD2 agrees at 13 bases. CDR3 coding DNA: TGTGCCTGGAGTCGTCCGGGACTAGCGGGACAAACAGCCTACAATGAGCAGTTCTTC. This translates into CAWSRPGLAGQTAYNEQFF. Drawing the rest from reference TRBV30 and TRBJ2-1, the complete variable domain is SQTIHQWPATLVQPVGSPLSLECTVEGTSNPNLYWYRQAAGRGLQLLFYSVGIGQISSEVPQNLSASRPQDRQFILSSKKLLLSDSGFYLCAWSRPGLAGQTAYNEQFFGPGTRLTVL.